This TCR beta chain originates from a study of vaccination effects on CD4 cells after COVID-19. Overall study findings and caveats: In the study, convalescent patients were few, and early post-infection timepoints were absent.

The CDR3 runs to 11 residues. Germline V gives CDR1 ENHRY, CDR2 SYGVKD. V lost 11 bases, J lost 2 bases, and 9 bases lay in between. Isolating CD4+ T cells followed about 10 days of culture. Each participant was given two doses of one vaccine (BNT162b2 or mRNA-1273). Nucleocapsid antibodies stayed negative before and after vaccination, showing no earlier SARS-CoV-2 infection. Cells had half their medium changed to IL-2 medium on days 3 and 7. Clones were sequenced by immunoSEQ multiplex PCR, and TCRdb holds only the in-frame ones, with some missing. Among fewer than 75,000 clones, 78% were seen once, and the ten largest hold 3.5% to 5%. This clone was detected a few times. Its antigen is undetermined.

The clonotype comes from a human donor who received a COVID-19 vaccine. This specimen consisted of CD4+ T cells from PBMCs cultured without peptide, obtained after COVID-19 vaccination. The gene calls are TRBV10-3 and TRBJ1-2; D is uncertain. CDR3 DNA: TGTGCCCCGTGCCAGAACTATGGCTACACCTTC. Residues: CAPCQNYGYTF.